This paragraph covers one T cell receptor beta chain sequence. The target antigen is unknown. Clones were sequenced by immunoSEQ multiplex PCR, and TCRdb holds only the in-frame ones, with some missing. The data contain around 100,000 clones, about 90% of them singletons. The data derive from a study of PD-L1 blockade in urothelial cancer. On the study more broadly: Patients' atezolizumab regimen, 1,200 mg intravenously every 3 weeks, began in 2014. Blood was evaluated 3 weeks (second dose) and 6 weeks after therapy began. Before enrollment, 0 to 3 chemotherapy regimens had been given to patients. The study, taken as a whole, reports: In blood sampled pretreatment, TCR clonality below the median predicted better survival.

CDR3 length: 14 residues. Germline trimming cut 4 bases from V and 5 bases from J; bases unmatched to any gene: 5. Germline-derived CDR1 and CDR2 are LGHNA and YNFKEQ. Time point in this sample: pretreatment peripheral blood. Here the sequenced sample was PBMCs, taken around atezolizumab (anti-PD-L1) treatment. The chain joins TRBV4-2 to TRBJ2-3; TRBD1 matches at 8 bases. This TCR derives from a man aged 55 to 70 with urothelial cancer. The CDR3 here is CASSLDRGRDTQYF. The CDR3, as DNA: TGTGCCAGCAGCCTTGACAGGGGACGAGATACGCAGTATTTT.